This T cell receptor (beta chain) was observed in a study of T cell changes during pregnancy in multiple sclerosis. Assay: immunoSEQ multiplex PCR; the TCRdb copy retains only in-frame clones and omits some. The table shows more than 65,000 clones, with 85% to 95% occurring only once. V was pared by 5 bases and J by 7 bases, with 15 bases between. The germline CDR1 and CDR2 sequences are SGHVS and FNYEAQ. The CDR3 covers 13 residues. The material sequenced was peripheral blood, taken in the first trimester of pregnancy. The TCR sequence derives from a female donor with multiple sclerosis, enrolled in a pregnancy study. This sequence joins TRBV7-6 and TRBJ2-7; TRBD1 is a possible D gene (6 bases). CDR3 amino acids: CASSHKSGEEQYF. In DNA form, the CDR3 reads TGTGCCAGCAGCCATAAATCAGGGGAGGAGCAGTACTTC.